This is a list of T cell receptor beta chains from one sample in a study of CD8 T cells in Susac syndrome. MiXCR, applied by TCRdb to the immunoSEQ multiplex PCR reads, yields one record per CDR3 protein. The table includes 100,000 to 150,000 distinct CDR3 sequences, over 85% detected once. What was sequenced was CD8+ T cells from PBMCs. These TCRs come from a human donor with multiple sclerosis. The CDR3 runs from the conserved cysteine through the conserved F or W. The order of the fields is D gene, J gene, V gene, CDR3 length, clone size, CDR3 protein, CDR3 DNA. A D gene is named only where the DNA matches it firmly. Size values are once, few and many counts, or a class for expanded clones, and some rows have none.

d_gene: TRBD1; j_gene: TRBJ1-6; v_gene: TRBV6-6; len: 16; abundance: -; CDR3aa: CASSLRGGQGTSPLHF; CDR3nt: TGTGCCAGCAGCCTCCGGGGAGGACAGGGGACTTCACCCCTCCACTTT
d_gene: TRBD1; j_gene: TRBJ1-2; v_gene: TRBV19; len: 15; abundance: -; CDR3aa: CASSRIGQGFYGYTF; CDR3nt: TGTGCCAGTAGCAGGATCGGACAGGGGTTCTATGGCTACACCTTC
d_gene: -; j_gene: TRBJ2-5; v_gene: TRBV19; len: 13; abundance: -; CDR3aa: CASSARYQETQYF; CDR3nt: TGTGCCAGTAGTGCAAGGTACCAAGAGACCCAGTACTTC
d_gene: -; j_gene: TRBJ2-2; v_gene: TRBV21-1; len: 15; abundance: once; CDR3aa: CASSKVTGETGELFF; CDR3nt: TGTGCCAGCAGCAAAGTTACTGGGGAGACCGGGGAGCTGTTTTTT
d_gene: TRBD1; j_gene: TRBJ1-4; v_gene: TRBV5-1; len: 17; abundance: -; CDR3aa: CASSPVGQGVPNEKLFF; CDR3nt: TGCGCCAGCAGCCCGGTGGGACAGGGGGTACCTAATGAAAAACTGTTTTTT
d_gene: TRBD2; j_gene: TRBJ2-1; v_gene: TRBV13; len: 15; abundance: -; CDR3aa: CASSSRLASYNEQFF; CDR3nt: TGTGCCAGCAGCTCTCGACTAGCTTCCTACAATGAGCAGTTCTTC
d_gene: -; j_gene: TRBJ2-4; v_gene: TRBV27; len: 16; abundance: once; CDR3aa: CASSLSGGGSKNIQYF; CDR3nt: TGTGCCAGCAGTTTATCCGGTGGCGGGTCCAAAAACATTCAGTACTTC
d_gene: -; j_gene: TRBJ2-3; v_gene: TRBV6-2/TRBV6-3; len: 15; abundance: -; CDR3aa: CASSYAGASTDTQYF; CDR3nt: TGTGCCAGCAGTTATGCGGGGGCCAGCACAGATACGCAGTATTTT
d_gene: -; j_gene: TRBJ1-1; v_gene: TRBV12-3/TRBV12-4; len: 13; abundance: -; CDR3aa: CASSLGPRTEAFF; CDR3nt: TGTGCCAGCAGTTTAGGCCCGAGAACTGAAGCTTTCTTT
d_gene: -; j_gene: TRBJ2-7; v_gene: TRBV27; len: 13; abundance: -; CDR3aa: CASSLGLTYEQYF; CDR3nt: TGTGCCAGCAGTTTGGGACTCACCTACGAGCAGTACTTC
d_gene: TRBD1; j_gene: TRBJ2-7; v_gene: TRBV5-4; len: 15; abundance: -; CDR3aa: CASSLGTGFRDEQYF; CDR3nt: TGTGCCAGCAGCTTGGGGACAGGGTTTCGCGACGAGCAGTACTTC
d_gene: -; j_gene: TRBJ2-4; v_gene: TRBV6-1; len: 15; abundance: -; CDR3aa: CASSEAGRGKNIQYF; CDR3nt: TGTGCCAGCAGTGAAGCGGGACGGGGAAAAAACATTCAGTACTTC
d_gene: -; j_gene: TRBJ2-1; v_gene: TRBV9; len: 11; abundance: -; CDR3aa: CASSAGNEQFF; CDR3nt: TGTGCCAGCAGCGCCGGGAATGAGCAGTTCTTC
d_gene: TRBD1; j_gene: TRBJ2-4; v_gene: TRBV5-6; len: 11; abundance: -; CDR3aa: CASSLADRTDF; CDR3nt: TGTGCCAGCAGCTTGGCGGACAGGACGGACTTC
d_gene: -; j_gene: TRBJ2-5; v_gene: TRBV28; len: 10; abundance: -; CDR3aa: CASGRETQYF; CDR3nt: TGTGCCAGCGGGCGAGAGACCCAGTACTTC
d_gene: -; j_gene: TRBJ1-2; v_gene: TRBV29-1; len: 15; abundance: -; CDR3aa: CSVSPYMDGNYGYTF; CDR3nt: TGCAGCGTCTCCCCTTACATGGACGGGAACTATGGCTACACCTTC
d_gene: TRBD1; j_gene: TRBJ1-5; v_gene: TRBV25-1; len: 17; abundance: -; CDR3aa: CASSECGWTGLLQPQHF; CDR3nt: TGTGCCAGCAGTGAATGCGGGTGGACAGGGCTTCTTCAGCCCCAGCATTTT